A selection of T cell receptor beta chains follows, all from one sample in a study of molecular identifiers for immune sequencing clone quantification. Each CDR3 protein is one row after TCRdb ran MiXCR on the PCR reads. The repertoire holds under 600,000 distinct CDR3 sequences, with over 20% as singletons. Input material: naive CD8+ T cells from blood, with Jurkat cell RNA spiked in. Receptors were obtained from a human donor in good health. Some libraries in this study had Jurkat cell RNA spiked in. Both conserved end residues are part of each CDR3. The D gene is left open where the match is weak. Clone sizes are given selectively: once, few, many, or a class where the clone is expanded.

j_call d_call cdr3_length v_call clone_size cdr3_nt cdr3_aa
TRBJ2-5 NA 14 TRBV7-9 many TGTGCCAGCAGCTCCCGGGCAGGTTCAGAGACCCAGTACTTC CASSSRAGSETQYF
TRBJ2-1 NA 14 TRBV12-5 NA TGTGCTAGTGGTTTGCCAGGATCCTACAATGAGCAGTTCTTC CASGLPGSYNEQFF
TRBJ2-7 TRBD1 16 TRBV14 NA TGTGCCAGCAGCCACGCCCATGGGACAGGAGGGGACGAGCAGTACTTC CASSHAHGTGGDEQYF
TRBJ2-3 NA 15 TRBV7-6 many TGTGCCAGCAGCTTAGCATACGGGGCGGTAGATACGCAGTATTTT CASSLAYGAVDTQYF
TRBJ2-1 TRBD2 15 TRBV6-5 few TGTGCCAGCAGTCCGACTAGCGGGAGGTCCAATGAGCAGTTCTTC CASSPTSGRSNEQFF
TRBJ2-3 NA 12 TRBV7-8 many TGTGCCAGCAGCGCCCACACAGATACGCAGTATTTT CASSAHTDTQYF
TRBJ2-3 TRBD2 14 TRBV27 many TGTGCCAGCAGGACCCTAGCGGCTCCAGATACGCAGTATTTT CASRTLAAPDTQYF
TRBJ1-3 TRBD1 15 TRBV3-1 many TGTGCCAGCAGCGGACAGGGGAGTTCTGGAAACACCATATATTTT CASSGQGSSGNTIYF
TRBJ1-2 NA 16 TRBV3-1 few TGTGCCAGCAGCCAGGCCTACCAGGAACTGGGGTATGGCTACACCTTC CASSQAYQELGYGYTF
TRBJ1-5 NA 17 TRBV7-8 many TGTGCCAGCAGCTTAGAACCGATAGGACATAGCAATCAGCCCCAGCATTTT CASSLEPIGHSNQPQHF
TRBJ2-5 NA 15 TRBV24-1 NA TGTGCCACCAGTGATTTGGAAGGTCCTCGTGGGACCCAGTACTTC CATSDLEGPRGTQYF
TRBJ1-1 NA 12 TRBV7-9 many TGTGCCAGCAGCTCCCAGGATACTGAAGCTTTCTTT CASSSQDTEAFF
TRBJ2-7 TRBD2 18 TRBV6-1 NA TGTGCCAGCAGTGAAGCACTAGCGGGATCTAGTTTCTCCTACGAGCAGTACTTC CASSEALAGSSFSYEQYF
TRBJ2-7 TRBD2 15 TRBV19 NA TGTGCCAGTAGTCTGGGACTAGCGTCGACCTACGAGCAGTACTTC CASSLGLASTYEQYF
TRBJ1-4 NA 12 TRBV11-2 many TGTGCCAGCAGCTTAGAAAGTGAAAAACTGTTTTTT CASSLESEKLFF
TRBJ2-1 TRBD2 14 TRBV12-3/TRBV12-4 few TGTGCCAGCGGCGGGACTAGCGGGAATATATGGCAGTTCTTC CASGGTSGNIWQFF
TRBJ1-5 TRBD1 15 TRBV12-3/TRBV12-4 NA TGTGCCAGCAGTAGGGGGCCAACGGGCAATCAGCCCCAGCATTTT CASSRGPTGNQPQHF
TRBJ2-7 NA 12 TRBV7-9 many TGTGCCAGCAGCTTTGGTACGGGAGAGCAGTACTTC CASSFGTGEQYF
TRBJ2-5 NA 16 TRBV30 few TGTGCCTGGAGTGAGCCGTATAGCAGTATCCAAGAGACCCAGTACTTC CAWSEPYSSIQETQYF
TRBJ2-7 NA 16 TRBV20-1 many TGCAGTGCTAGAGACCCCGACGACGGGTGGTCCTACGAGCAGTACTTC CSARDPDDGWSYEQYF
TRBJ2-1 NA 18 TRBV7-3 NA TGTGCCAGCAGCGACCCCTCGGGGATATTGGGCTCCTACAATGAGCAGTTCTTC CASSDPSGILGSYNEQFF
TRBJ1-1 NA 15 TRBV24-1 few TGTGCCACCAGTCAGCCACTAACAGTGAACACTGAAGCTTTCTTT CATSQPLTVNTEAFF
TRBJ2-2 TRBD1 16 TRBV4-1 many TGCGCCAGCAGCCAAAGGGACAGGGGCTACACCGGGGAGCTGTTTTTT CASSQRDRGYTGELFF
TRBJ1-3 TRBD1 18 TRBV7-9 NA TGTGCCAGCAGATTACCCACGGCCGGGACAGATAATGGAAACACCATATATTTT CASRLPTAGTDNGNTIYF
TRBJ2-7 NA 14 TRBV27 few TGTGCCAGCAGTTTGGCGGTACACTCCTACGAGCAGTACTTC CASSLAVHSYEQYF
TRBJ2-7 NA 15 TRBV6-2/TRBV6-3 few TGTGCCAGCAGTTACTCGGTCGGCCCCACCTACGAGCAGTACTTC CASSYSVGPTYEQYF
TRBJ2-7 TRBD2 16 TRBV7-6 many TGTGCCAGCAGCTTAGAAGCTAGCGGGGGGCACTACGAGCAGTACTTC CASSLEASGGHYEQYF
TRBJ1-4 TRBD1 16 TRBV27 many TGTGCCAGCAGTTCGTTCAGTGGGACAGAGAATGAAAAACTGTTTTTT CASSSFSGTENEKLFF
TRBJ2-3 NA 13 TRBV27 NA TGTGCCAGCAGCCACGGTTTCACAGATACGCAGTATTTT CASSHGFTDTQYF
TRBJ2-3 NA 15 TRBV2 few TGTGCCAGCAGCCACGAGGGCGGGACGACAGATACGCAGTATTTT CASSHEGGTTDTQYF
TRBJ1-5 NA 14 TRBV7-9 many TGTGCCAGCAGCCTCCGTTTTGACAATCAGCCCCAGCATTTT CASSLRFDNQPQHF
TRBJ2-3 TRBD1 14 TRBV19 NA TGTGCCAGTAGTAAACGACAGGGGTCAGATACGCAGTATTTT CASSKRQGSDTQYF
TRBJ2-3 NA 16 TRBV13 many TGTGCCAGCTCCCCCATTGTAGCGGACAACACAGATACGCAGTATTTT CASSPIVADNTDTQYF
TRBJ2-7 NA 15 TRBV29-1 many TGCAGCGTTGAAGATCACCTAGGGGGTCGCGACGAGCAGTACTTC CSVEDHLGGRDEQYF
TRBJ1-4 NA 14 TRBV5-5 NA TGTGCCAGCACCTCCGCGTCGGAGTATGAAAAACTGTTTTTT CASTSASEYEKLFF
TRBJ2-7 NA 14 TRBV5-6 NA TGTACCAGCAACCCCTCTAGGCCCCAGGGGGAGCAGTACTTC CTSNPSRPQGEQYF
TRBJ1-2 NA 18 TRBV4-1 few TGCGCCAGCAGCCAAGACCCAACATATCCGACAGGAGTCTATGGCTACACCTTC CASSQDPTYPTGVYGYTF
TRBJ2-1 TRBD1 16 TRBV27 NA TGTGCCAGCAGTTCAACCCGGGACAGTATCTACAATGAGCAGTTCTTC CASSSTRDSIYNEQFF
TRBJ2-1 NA 15 TRBV6-2/TRBV6-3 few TGTGCCAGCATACTGGCCCCTTCCTCCTACAATGAGCAGTTCTTC CASILAPSSYNEQFF
TRBJ2-1 TRBD2 17 TRBV7-9 few TGTGCCAGCAGCCGACCCGGACTAGCGGTAAACTACAATGAGCAGTTCTTC CASSRPGLAVNYNEQFF
TRBJ2-6 NA 21 TRBV5-5 many TGTGCCAGCAGCTTGGGGCAGGGTATCACAACCCAGATCGCTGGGGCCAACGTCCTGACTTTC CASSLGQGITTQIAGANVLTF
TRBJ2-3 NA 15 TRBV7-6 many TGTGCCAGCAGCTTAGCGCAGGGGTTCACAGATACGCAGTATTTT CASSLAQGFTDTQYF
TRBJ1-1 NA 16 TRBV9 many TGTGCCAGCAGCGTAGGGGCAGGGTTTGCGGACACTGAAGCTTTCTTT CASSVGAGFADTEAFF
TRBJ1-6 TRBD1 14 TRBV4-1 NA TGCGCCAGCAGCCAGAGGGACAGAAATTCACCCCTCCACTTT CASSQRDRNSPLHF
TRBJ2-3 TRBD2 16 TRBV7-9 few TGTGCCAGCAGCCCGTGGACTAGCGGGAGGCCAGATACGCAGTATTTT CASSPWTSGRPDTQYF
TRBJ2-2 NA 16 TRBV4-1 NA TGCGCCAGCAGCCAGTTGACAGGACCTAACACCGGGGAGCTGTTTTTT CASSQLTGPNTGELFF
TRBJ2-7 TRBD1 15 TRBV25-1 few TGTGCCAGCAGTGAATCCGGGACAGGGGACTACGAGCAGTACTTC CASSESGTGDYEQYF
TRBJ1-6 TRBD1 15 TRBV5-6 few TGTGCCAGCAGCTTGGCCCGGGACAGGAATGCACCCCTCCACTTT CASSLARDRNAPLHF
TRBJ2-3 NA 17 TRBV4-3 few TGCGCCAGCAGCCAAGAAGGCCGGCAGCTTTACACAGATACGCAGTATTTT CASSQEGRQLYTDTQYF
TRBJ2-1 NA 14 TRBV30 few TGTGCCTGGAGTGTACTATGGGGGGCTAATGAGCAGTTCTTC CAWSVLWGANEQFF
TRBJ2-3 TRBD2 18 TRBV6-2/TRBV6-3 many TGTGCCAGCGAGGGGTTGCATTGGAGCGGGAGGAACTCGGATACGCAGTATTTT CASEGLHWSGRNSDTQYF
TRBJ1-1 NA 10 TRBV29-1 many TGCAGCGTTGAGCTGACTGAAGCTTTCTTT CSVELTEAFF
TRBJ2-7 TRBD2 15 TRBV4-1 few TGCGCCAGCAGCCAGGAAAGCGGGGGGCCGTACGAGCAGTACTTC CASSQESGGPYEQYF
TRBJ2-1 NA 15 TRBV24-1 NA TGTGCCACCAGTGATTTGGGGGACACGGACAATGAGCAGCTCTTC CATSDLGDTDNEQLF